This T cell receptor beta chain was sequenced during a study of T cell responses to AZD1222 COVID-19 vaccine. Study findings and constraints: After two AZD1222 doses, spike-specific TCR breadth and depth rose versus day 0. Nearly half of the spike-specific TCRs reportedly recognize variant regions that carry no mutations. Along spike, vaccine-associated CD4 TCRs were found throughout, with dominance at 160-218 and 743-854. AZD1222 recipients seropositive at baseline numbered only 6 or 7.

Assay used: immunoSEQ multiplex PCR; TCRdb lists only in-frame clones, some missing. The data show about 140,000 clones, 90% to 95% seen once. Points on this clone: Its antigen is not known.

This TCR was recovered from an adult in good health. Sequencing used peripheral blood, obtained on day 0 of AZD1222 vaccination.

DNA for the CDR3: TGTGCCAGCAGTGGACAGGGGGAGGGATATAGCAATCAGCCCCAGCATTTT. It specifies CASSGQGEGYSNQPQHF. V and J are TRBV6-1 and TRBJ1-5, with TRBD1 matching over 9 bases. CDR3 length equals 17 residues. After removal of 4 bases from V and 0 bases from J, the junction contained 7 bases not matched to a gene. The germline gives CDR1 MNHNS, CDR2 SASEGT.